The clone carrying this T cell receptor beta chain was seen a few times. The data were obtained in a study of T-cell memory formation after mild COVID-19. The V segment lost 3 bases and the J segment 6 bases; nucleotides outside the gene matches: 1. The CDR3 runs to 14 residues. TCRdb reanalysed the 5' RACE reads using MiXCR and keeps one entry per CDR3 protein. The sample includes around 200,000 distinct CDR3 sequences, roughly 27% seen only once; the top ten take around 10%. This sequence joins TRBV12-3 or TRBV12-4 and TRBJ2-1; 11 positions agree with TRBD2. The material sequenced was PBMCs or a T cell subset sorted from them (not recorded which). The TCR originated in an adult woman who had mild COVID-19 (a few samples of this study predate the infection). Cell type and time point are not known. The CDR3 bases are TGTGCCAGCAGTTTCACTAGCGGGAGCAATGAGCAGTTCTTC. Its protein is CASSFTSGSNEQFF.